This TCR beta chain was profiled in a study of PD-1 blockade in mismatch repair-deficient tumors. Concerning this clone itself: Its antigen is still unknown.

From germline, CDR1 is MGHRA and CDR2 YSYEKL. V shed 4 bases and J shed 3 bases, with 22 bases lying between them. There are 18 residues in the CDR3. Sequencing was performed with immunoSEQ multiplex PCR; in TCRdb, only in-frame clones are kept and a portion is missing. The sample carries 120,000 or so clones, 85% to 90% recorded once. The study's findings and limits: After pembrolizumab, tumor-resident clones rose rapidly, then generally contracted before radiologic responses.

The TCR comes from an adult with mismatch repair-deficient cancer. The rearrangement links TRBV4-1 to TRBJ2-1; a possible D gene is TRBD2 (6 bases). The sequenced sample was peripheral blood, obtained 44 weeks after starting pembrolizumab. CDR3 in amino acids: CASSPLLAPQLFYNEQFF. CDR3 nucleotides: TGCGCCAGCAGCCCCCTGCTAGCGCCCCAGCTCTTCTACAATGAGCAGTTCTTC.